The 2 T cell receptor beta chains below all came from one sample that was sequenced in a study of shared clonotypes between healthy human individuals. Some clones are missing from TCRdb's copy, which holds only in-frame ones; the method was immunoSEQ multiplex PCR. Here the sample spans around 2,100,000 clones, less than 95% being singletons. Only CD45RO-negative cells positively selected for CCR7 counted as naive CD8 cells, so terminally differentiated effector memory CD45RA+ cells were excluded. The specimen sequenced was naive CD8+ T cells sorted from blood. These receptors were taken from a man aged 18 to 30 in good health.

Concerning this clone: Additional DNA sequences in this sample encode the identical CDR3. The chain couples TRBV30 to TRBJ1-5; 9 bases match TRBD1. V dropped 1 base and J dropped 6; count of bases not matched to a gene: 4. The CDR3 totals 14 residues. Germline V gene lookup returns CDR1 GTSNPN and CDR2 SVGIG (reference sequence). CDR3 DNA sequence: TGTGCCTGGAGTGCGGGACAGGGTAGTCAGCCCCAGCATTTT. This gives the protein CAWSAGQGSQPQHF.

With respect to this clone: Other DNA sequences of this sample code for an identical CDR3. In nucleotides, the CDR3 is TGTGCCAGCTCTTTTTTAGCGGGCGGCAATGAGCAGTTCTTC. Translating gives CASSFLAGGNEQFF. The V and J genes are TRBV27 and TRBJ2-1; TRBD2 agrees at 7 bases. This CDR3 is built from 14 residues. V lost 8 bases, J lost 6 bases, and 10 bases stayed unmatched. Germline loops: CDR1 MNHEY, CDR2 SMNVEV (reference sequence).